These 26 T cell receptor beta chains came from one sample sequenced in a study of T cell changes during pregnancy in multiple sclerosis. The table came from immunoSEQ multiplex PCR; TCRdb's copy has only in-frame clones and leaves some out. Here the sample spans around 39,000 clones, 92% being singletons. The input for sequencing was CD8+ T cells from peripheral blood mononuclear cells, taken before pregnancy. The source of these receptors is a female donor with multiple sclerosis, enrolled in a pregnancy study.

The chain links TRBV7-8 to TRBJ1-2; TRBD1 matches 7 bases. Germline CDR1 is SGHVS and CDR2 is FQNEAQ. The CDR3 extends over 12 amino acids. Losses at the gene ends were 5 bases for V and 7 bases for J; bases not matched to a gene: 4. The CDR3, as DNA: TGTGCCAGCAGCCCCGACAGGGTTGGCTACACCTTC. It codes for CASSPDRVGYTF.

The rearrangement links TRBV30 to TRBJ1-2; TRBD1 aligns across 9 bases. The germline V gene has CDR1 GTSNPN and CDR2 SVGIG (reference sequence). The CDR3 spans 14 residues. V was clipped by 3 bases and J by 6 bases; unmatched bases: 8. CDR3 sequence reads: CAWRGQGERNGYTF. In DNA form, the CDR3 reads TGTGCCTGGAGGGGACAGGGAGAACGAAATGGCTACACCTTC.

This clone is a singleton in its sample. J is TRBJ2-6 and V is TRBV27, with 7 bases identical to TRBD2. The V gene's germline CDR1 is MNHEY and CDR2 SMNVEV (reference sequence). This CDR3 region has 16 residues. V gave up 6 bases and J gave up 1 base; unmatched junction bases: 6. The chain's CDR3 is CASRDGGGSGANVLTF. The CDR3 bases are TGTGCCAGCAGGGACGGCGGGGGATCTGGGGCCAACGTCCTGACTTTC.

V and J are TRBV7-8 and TRBJ1-3; 7 bases agree with TRBD1. The CDR3 is made up of 14 amino acids. Germline trimming cut 5 bases from V and 9 bases from J; bases unmatched to any gene: 10. The germline V gene encodes CDR1 SGHVS and CDR2 FQNEAQ. DNA of the CDR3: TGTGCCAGCAGCGCCTCTCAGGGGGAGAGCACCATATATTTT. Its translation is CASSASQGESTIYF.

The J gene is TRBJ2-7, the V gene TRBV7-6; D perhaps matches TRBD1 (5 bases). Germline V lookup: CDR1 SGHVS, CDR2 FNYEAQ. The CDR3 is made up of 15 amino acids. Trimming stripped 2 bases from V and 5 bases from J, with 16 bases between. CDR3 bases: TGTGCCAGCAGCTTAAGGGGCGGAGCTCTCGACGAGCAGTACTTC. Residues: CASSLRGGALDEQYF.

This clone was detected only a few times. The chain is built from TRBV7-9 and TRBJ2-1; D may be TRBD2 (6 bases). The CDR3 length is 14 residues. Trimming left V 1 base short and J 8 bases short, with 12 bases between. CDR1 and CDR2 (germline): SEHNR, FQNEAQ (reference sequence). CDR3 in amino acids: CASSLGLGLDEQFF. For the CDR3, the DNA is TGTGCCAGCAGCTTAGGGTTGGGACTCGATGAGCAGTTCTTC.

This clone showed up just once. This chain links TRBV28 with TRBJ1-1; maybe TRBD1 (6 bases). The germline V gene has CDR1 MDHEN and CDR2 SYDVKM. This CDR3 spans 15 amino acids. Trimming pared 8 bases from V and 5 bases from J, leaving 21 bases between. The CDR3 region has the DNA TGTGCCAGCCTTCCCTCGGGCGGGGGCAGGACTGAAGCTTTCTTT. Its translation is CASLPSGGGRTEAFF.

This clone occurred a few times. The chain is built from TRBV11-1 and TRBJ2-7; the D gene is possibly TRBD2 (6 bases). The CDR3 has 13 amino acids. The germline V and J ends were trimmed by 0 bases and 4 bases, with 7 bases remaining between them. CDR1 and CDR2 from the germline V gene are SGHAT and FQDESV (reference sequence). The CDR3: CASSLAGLYEQYF. CDR3 DNA sequence: TGTGCCAGCAGCTTAGCGGGACTTTACGAGCAGTACTTC.

This rearrangement joins TRBV19 to TRBJ2-1; TRBD1 is a possible D gene (7 bases). Per germline, CDR1 LNHDA and CDR2 SQIVND (reference sequence). Trimming removed 4 bases from V and 8 bases from J, with 15 bases in between. The CDR3 is 14 amino acids. The CDR3 reads CASSTGGTADEQFF. For the CDR3, the DNA is TGTGCCAGTAGTACTGGAGGGACAGCGGATGAGCAGTTCTTC. Variable domain in full (rest from reference TRBV19 and TRBJ2-1): DGGITQSPKYLFRKEGQNVTLSCEQNLNHDAMYWYRQDPGQGLRLIYYSQIVNDFQKGDIAEGYSVSREKKESFPLTVTSAQKNPTAFYLCASSTGGTADEQFFGPGTRLTVL.

The chain links TRBV27 to TRBJ2-1, with 7 positions matching TRBD2. The germline V gene has CDR1 MNHEY and CDR2 SMNVEV (reference sequence). Losses at the gene ends were 2 bases for V and 8 bases for J; bases not matched to a gene: 9. The CDR3 spans 15 residues. The CDR3 sequence: CASSLPSGIYYEQFF. In DNA form, the CDR3 reads TGTGCCAGCAGTTTACCCAGCGGGATTTATTATGAGCAGTTCTTC.

Only one count was recorded for this clone. The chain employs TRBV27 and TRBJ2-7; TRBD1 is a possible D gene (6 bases). The V end lost 5 bases, the J end lost 3 bases, and 14 bases lay between the germline ends. The CDR3 totals 14 residues. Germline CDR1 is MNHEY and CDR2 is SMNVEV (reference sequence). CDR3 bases: TGTGCCAGCAGTCAACAGGGACCCCACTACGAGCAGTACTTC. It is translated as CASSQQGPHYEQYF.

This rearrangement joins TRBV27 to TRBJ1-5; 8 bases align to TRBD1. The CDR3 has 17 residues. Germline values: CDR1 MNHEY, CDR2 SMNVEV (reference sequence). The junction had 10 bases not matched to a gene; V was cut back by 6 bases and J by 0 bases. CDR3 sequence: CASSSLPDRASNQPQHF. Here the CDR3 DNA reads TGTGCCAGCAGCTCCCTCCCGGACAGGGCTAGCAATCAGCCCCAGCATTTT.

The table lists this clone with a count of one. The chain combines TRBV27 with TRBJ2-5; TRBD2 is a possible D gene (7 bases). V lost 2 bases and J 4 bases, leaving 14 bases between the germline ends. This CDR3 is 15 amino acids long. Germline loops: CDR1 MNHEY, CDR2 SMNVEV (reference sequence). In DNA form, the CDR3 reads TGTGCCAGCAGTTTACGGGGGAGGGGGGGAGAGACCCAGTACTTC. Translated, it gives CASSLRGRGGETQYF.

J is TRBJ1-1 and V is TRBV5-4, with D tentatively TRBD1 (6 bases). Germline CDR1 reads SGHNT; CDR2 reads YYREEE (reference sequence). This CDR3 is built from 14 residues. Trimming cost V 4 bases and J 4 bases, with 14 bases left between them. The CDR3 protein is CASSPQGKATEAFF. The CDR3 region has the DNA TGTGCCAGCAGCCCACAGGGTAAGGCCACTGAAGCTTTCTTT.

The chain employs TRBV28 and TRBJ2-5; D may be TRBD1 (6 bases). Trimming removed 3 bases at V and 5 bases at J, with 16 bases between. The CDR3 extends over 15 amino acids. The germline V gene has CDR1 MDHEN and CDR2 SYDVKM. CDR3 coding DNA: TGTGCCAGCAGTTTTCTACGAACAGGGAAGGAGACCCAGTACTTC. Protein product: CASSFLRTGKETQYF.

This clone was seen a single time. This chain uses TRBV7-3 with TRBJ2-2; the D gene is possibly TRBD2 (6 bases). Germline values: CDR1 SGHTA, CDR2 FQGTGA. The CDR3 consists of 13 residues. Trimming left V 6 bases short and J 3 bases short, with 8 bases between. The CDR3 DNA is TGTGCCAGCAGGGGAGGCGACACCGGGGAGCTGTTTTTT. It yields the protein CASRGGDTGELFF.

This chain joins TRBV19 and TRBJ2-1; possibly TRBD2 for D (6 bases). CDR1 and CDR2 from the germline V gene are LNHDA and SQIVND (reference sequence). The CDR3 has 13 residues. The V end lost 8 bases, the J end lost 3 bases, and 11 bases lay between the germline ends. CDR3 nucleotides: TGTGCCAGTTCCCTAGCGATCTACAATGAGCAGTTCTTC. Encoded protein: CASSLAIYNEQFF.

The chain carries TRBV7-8 and TRBJ1-2; 9 nucleotides line up with TRBD1. The CDR3 consists of 16 residues. Trimming removed 4 bases from V and 7 bases from J; junction bases left unmatched: 13. Germline lookup yields CDR1 SGHVS and CDR2 FQNEAQ. The CDR3 protein is CASSSIPRTGEAGYTF. The CDR3 nucleotides read TGTGCCAGCAGCTCGATACCTCGGACAGGGGAAGCTGGCTACACCTTC. The full variable domain, rest sourced from reference TRBV7-8 and TRBJ1-2, is GAGVSQSPRYKVAKRGQDVALRCDPISGHVSLFWYQQALGQGPEFLTYFQNEAQLDKSGLPSDRFFAERPEGSVSTLKIQRTQQEDSAVYLCASSSIPRTGEAGYTFGSGTRLTVV.

Only one count was recorded for this clone. The chain recombines TRBV5-5 with TRBJ1-1; D uncertain. The CDR3 is 18 amino acids. V lost 1 base and J lost 1, with 20 bases in between. Germline assignment: CDR1 SGHKS and CDR2 YYEKEE (reference sequence). CDR3 bases: TGTGCCAGCAGCTTGTTCAGTGGAGGAGGACGGGCGAACACTGAAGCTTTCTTT. Encoded protein: CASSLFSGGGRANTEAFF.

The gene calls are TRBV27 and TRBJ1-2, with D possibly being TRBD1 (6 bases). The V end was cut by 3 bases, the J end by 7 bases, with 15 bases between. Per germline, CDR1 MNHEY and CDR2 SMNVEV (reference sequence). The CDR3 loop spans 14 amino acids. The CDR3 sequence: CASSFSGAGSGYTF. The CDR3 nucleotides read TGTGCCAGCAGTTTTTCAGGGGCCGGGTCTGGCTACACCTTC.

Only one count was recorded for this clone. The chain combines TRBV9 with TRBJ1-2; the D is unclear. This CDR3 has 15 amino acids. The ends were cut back, 0 bases at V and 7 bases at J, with 16 bases in the middle. Germline-derived CDR1 and CDR2 are SGDLS and YYNGEE. CDR3 residues: CASSVAREGESGYTF. The CDR3 DNA follows: TGTGCCAGCAGCGTAGCAAGGGAGGGAGAGAGTGGCTACACCTTC.

The V and J genes are TRBV4-1 and TRBJ2-1; D not resolved. V lost 3 bases and J lost 10, with 7 bases in between. This CDR3 comprises 11 residues. CDR1 and CDR2 (germline): MGHRA, YSYEKL. In DNA form, the CDR3 reads TGCGCCAGCAGCCATTTGGAGGAGCAGTTCTTC. Translated: CASSHLEEQFF.

This chain connects TRBV12-5 to TRBJ1-1, with unresolved D. CDR3 length: 12 residues. Germline V lookup: CDR1 LGHNT, CDR2 FRNRAP. Deletions cut 1 base from V and 6 bases from J, with 6 bases between. The CDR3 region is CASGLGGSEAFF. The CDR3 nucleotides read TGTGCTAGTGGTTTGGGAGGTTCTGAAGCTTTCTTT.

The V and J genes are TRBV29-1 and TRBJ2-1; D remains ambiguous. V was trimmed by 2 bases and J by 10 bases, leaving 12 bases between them. Germline V lookup: CDR1 SQVTM, CDR2 ANQGSEA. The CDR3 contains 12 residues. For the CDR3, the DNA is TGCAGCGTTGAATCCCCTTCGTCCGAGCAGTTCTTC. Translation gives CSVESPSSEQFF.

The J gene is TRBJ2-7, the V gene TRBV7-9, with 8 bases identical to TRBD2. The CDR3 totals 15 residues. Germline values: CDR1 SEHNR, CDR2 FQNEAQ (reference sequence). Trimming removed 6 bases from V and 3 bases from J; junction bases left unmatched: 10. In nucleotides, the CDR3 is TGTGCCAGCAGTCTCACCATTCGGGGGGGCTACGAGCAGTACTTC. Translation gives CASSLTIRGGYEQYF.

This chain uses TRBV9 with TRBJ2-2; 13 bases are a match to TRBD2. V gave up 3 bases and J gave up 5 bases; unmatched junction bases: 7. Germline lookup yields CDR1 SGDLS and CDR2 YYNGEE. This CDR3 comprises 17 residues. The CDR3 is CASSEGLAGVITGELFF. DNA of the CDR3: TGTGCCAGCAGCGAAGGACTAGCGGGGGTAATTACCGGGGAGCTGTTTTTT.